This TCR beta chain came from a study of shared clonotypes between healthy human individuals. Every subset had its genomic DNA shared out evenly among several immunoSEQ plates. The sorted-subset replicate PCRs were given about 210 ng DNA, which is tens of thousands of T cell genomes. Profiling relied on immunoSEQ multiplex PCR, and the TCRdb table lists in-frame clones only, not all of them. The sample includes roughly 570,000 clones, about 98% of them seen just once. As defined, naive CD8 cells were CD45RO-negative and positively selected for CCR7, with terminally differentiated effector memory CD45RA+ cells excluded. Adult donors, all healthy and HIV-negative, had no recent acute infections or vaccinations. Adult Caucasians living in Nashville, Tennessee made up all of the donors. With 3 bases clipped from V and 5 bases from J, the junction kept 2 bases outside the gene matches. Germline V gives CDR1 SGDLS, CDR2 YYNGEE. CDR3 length equals 13 residues.

Of note for this clone: This same CDR3 is encoded by further DNA sequences in the sample.

The sequence was collected from a man younger than 45 in good health. Material: naive CD8+ T cells sorted from blood. V usage is TRBV9 and J usage is TRBJ1-1, with TRBD1 matching 9 bases. The CDR3 sequence is CASSGGQGTEAFF. The CDR3 DNA sequence: TGTGCCAGCAGCGGCGGACAGGGGACTGAAGCTTTCTTT.